The rows below give T cell receptor beta chains drawn from one sample of a study of OX40 agonist ivuxolimab in advanced cancers. Profiling relied on immunoSEQ multiplex PCR, and the TCRdb table lists in-frame clones only, not all of them. The sample contains 25,000 or so clones, approximately 89% of which appear only once. This specimen was CD4+ or CD8+ T cells sorted from blood, taken in a trial of the OX40 agonist ivuxolimab. These receptors were obtained from an adult with an advanced solid tumor such as melanoma, head and neck, liver or kidney cancer. Each CDR3 is given with its conserved first and last residue. A D gene is named only where the DNA matches it firmly.

V,J,D,DNA,CDR3
TRBV7-2,TRBJ1-5,.,TGTGCCAGCAGCTTACAGGGGTCCGGCAATCAGCCCCAGCATTTT,CASSLQGSGNQPQHF
TRBV7-2,TRBJ1-6,.,TGTGCCAGCAGCTTAGGGTTGAATTCACCCCTCCACTTT,CASSLGLNSPLHF
TRBV7-2,TRBJ1-1,.,TGTGCCAGCAGCCCGAGACGGACAGCTAAGAACACTGAAGCTTTCTTT,CASSPRRTAKNTEAFF
TRBV5-4,TRBJ1-2,.,TGTGCCAGCAGCGTCCGGACCTCGGCGGGCTATGGCTACACCTTC,CASSVRTSAGYGYTF
TRBV12-5,TRBJ2-3,TRBD1,TGTGCTAGTGGTTTACACAGGGGGAGTGTAGGAACAGATACGCAGTATTTT,CASGLHRGSVGTDTQYF
TRBV5-1,TRBJ2-5,.,TGCGCCAGCAGCCCTACCCGACAGGAGACCCAGTACTTC,CASSPTRQETQYF
TRBV19,TRBJ2-1,.,TGTGCCAGTAGGGTTAGGGGGGTGACCTACAATGAGCAGTTCTTC,CASRVRGVTYNEQFF
TRBV23-1,TRBJ1-5,.,TGCGCCAGCAGCCCGATCCAGGGAGTTTATAGCAATCAGCCCCAGCATTTT,CASSPIQGVYSNQPQHF
TRBV9,TRBJ2-5,.,TGTGCCAGCAGCGTAGGAGGTAGTGGAGAGACCCAGTACTTC,CASSVGGSGETQYF
TRBV6-1,TRBJ1-2,.,TGTGCCAGCAGTGAAAGGGATTGGCTCCTCGGCTACACCTTC,CASSERDWLLGYTF
TRBV5-1,TRBJ1-4,.,TGCGCCAGCAGCTTGGACTCAGGGACCGAAAAACTGTTTTTT,CASSLDSGTEKLFF
TRBV13,TRBJ1-3,TRBD1,TGTGCCAGCAGCTCTCCCCAGGGACAGGACGGAAACACCATATATTTT,CASSSPQGQDGNTIYF
TRBV5-1,TRBJ2-1,TRBD1,TGCGCCAGCAGCTTGGATGTGGGACAGTACAATGAGCAGTTCTTC,CASSLDVGQYNEQFF
TRBV6-5,TRBJ2-3,.,TGTGCCAGCAGAGGGTGGAGCACAGATACGCAGTATTTT,CASRGWSTDTQYF
TRBV6-5,TRBJ1-4,.,TGTGCCAGCAGGGGAGGGAGATTAACTAATGAAAAACTGTTTTTT,CASRGGRLTNEKLFF
TRBV5-4,TRBJ2-2,TRBD1,TGTGCCAGCAGCAAGGGACAGGACGCGAACACCGGGGAGCTGTTTTTT,CASSKGQDANTGELFF
TRBV30,TRBJ1-1,.,TGTGCCTGGAGTGGGATTCAAAACCGTGAAGCTTTCTTT,CAWSGIQNREAFF
TRBV4-1,TRBJ2-2,.,TGCGCCAGCAGCCAAATAGGGGGACCCGGGGAGCTGTTTTTT,CASSQIGGPGELFF
TRBV5-1,TRBJ1-1,TRBD1,TGCGCCAGCAGCTTTGTCGGACAGGGGGCCACTGAAGCTTTCTTT,CASSFVGQGATEAFF
TRBV6-4,TRBJ1-5,.,TGTGCCAGCAGTGGGGGGGTGAGTCAGCCCCAGCATTTT,CASSGGVSQPQHF
TRBV2,TRBJ1-4,TRBD1,TGTGCCAGCAGTGTAAACAGGGGGTCTGAAAAACTGTTTTTT,CASSVNRGSEKLFF
TRBV5-1,TRBJ1-2,.,TGCGCCAGCAGCGGAATCCACAGTAGGGATGGCTACACCTTC,CASSGIHSRDGYTF
TRBV7-3,TRBJ1-5,.,TGTGCCAGCAGCCCTGACAGTAGCAATCAGCCCCAGCATTTT,CASSPDSSNQPQHF
TRBV6-7,TRBJ1-5,.,TGTGCCAGCAGTTACTCTATGTTGGCAAACGATAGCAATCAGCCCCAGCATTTT,CASSYSMLANDSNQPQHF
TRBV5-4,TRBJ2-1,TRBD2,TGTGCCAGCAGCTTGGCCGGAGCGGGGTCCTACAATGAGCAGTTCTTC,CASSLAGAGSYNEQFF
TRBV27,TRBJ2-5,.,TGTGCCAGCAGTTTATCTTACAGGCAGAGGGAGACCCAGTACTTC,CASSLSYRQRETQYF
TRBV19,TRBJ1-2,.,TGTGCCAGTAGTATAGGCATTGGCTATGGCTACACCTTC,CASSIGIGYGYTF
TRBV7-2,TRBJ2-5,.,TGTGCCAGCAGCGAGTCCGGACACCAAGAGACCCAGTACTTC,CASSESGHQETQYF
TRBV5-1,TRBJ2-1,.,TGCGCCAGCAGCTTGGCGATGACAAGCTCGACTATCATCTTC,CASSLAMTSSTIIF
TRBV10-2,TRBJ2-1,TRBD1,TGCGCCACCTCGACAGGGAGCTCCTACAATGAGCAGTTCTTC,CATSTGSSYNEQFF
TRBV6-1,TRBJ1-4,.,TGTGCCAGCACCCGTTTTTATGAAAAACTGTTTTTT,CASTRFYEKLFF
TRBV29-1,TRBJ2-1,.,TGCAGCGCCTCAAGTCGTGGTGAGCAGTTCTTC,CSASSRGEQFF
TRBV20-1,TRBJ2-5,.,TGCAGTGCTAACATCCAAGAGACCCAGTACTTC,CSANIQETQYF
TRBV2,TRBJ1-4,.,TGTGCCAGCAGGGTCCGGGACCCCAGTAAACGGAAACTGTTTTTT,CASRVRDPSKRKLFF
TRBV11-3,TRBJ1-1,.,TGTGCCAGCAGCTCCCGGACGGCGGGGAACACTGAAGCTTTCTTT,CASSSRTAGNTEAFF
TRBV19,TRBJ2-3,TRBD2,TGTGCCAGTAGTAGACAGGGTAGGACTAGCGCCACAGATACGCAGTATTTT,CASSRQGRTSATDTQYF